These T cell receptor beta chains were read from a single sample in a study of tumor and adjacent non-tumor tissue in lung cancer. MiXCR, run by TCRdb on the multiplex PCR reads, gives a single entry per CDR3 protein. The table records some 200,000 distinct CDR3 sequences, about two thirds of them present only once. The sequencing sample was made of lung tumor tissue. The source of these receptors is a man between 60 and 75 years old with non-small cell lung cancer. The CDR3 runs from the conserved cysteine through the conserved F or W. D genes are given only for firm matches. For some rows the clone size is stated as once, few or many, or as a class when expanded; others skip it.

clone_size d_call j_call v_call cdr3_aa cdr3_nt
NA NA TRBJ2-3 TRBV12-3/TRBV12-4 CASSFSGSQPQYF TGTGCCAGCAGTTTTTCGGGGAGTCAGCCCCAGTATTTT
NA NA TRBJ1-5 TRBV20-1 CSARAGTGHSNQPQHF TGCAGTGCTAGAGCTGGGACGGGCCATAGCAATCAGCCCCAGCATTTT
NA TRBD1 TRBJ1-6 TRBV12-3/TRBV12-4 CASSYDRGGNSPLHF TGTGCCAGCAGTTACGACAGGGGTGGTAATTCACCCCTCCACTTT
NA NA TRBJ2-5 TRBV5-4 CAGSPSAGRVEETQYF TGTGCCGGCAGCCCGTCGGCTGGGCGGGTGGAAGAGACCCAGTACTTC
NA TRBD1 TRBJ2-2 TRBV7-9 CASSLAGTEISGELFF TGTGCCAGTAGCTTAGCCGGGACAGAAATCAGCGGGGAGCTGTTTTTT
NA NA TRBJ2-7 TRBV20-1 CSAPLFGTPSDEHYF TGCAGTGCCCCCTTATTCGGGACACCGTCGGACGAGCACTACTTC
once NA TRBJ1-5 TRBV12-3/TRBV12-4 CASSLPGGNQPQHF TGTGCCAGCAGTTTACCGGGGGGCAATCAGCCCCAGCATTTT
NA NA TRBJ2-2 TRBV29-1 CSVQTATGEFLF TGCAGCGTTCAGACTGCCACCGGGGAGTTTCTTTTT
NA NA TRBJ2-3 TRBV20-1 CSAPHRGRGTDTQYF TGCAGTGCTCCCCACCGGGGCAGGGGTACAGATACGCAGTATTTT
few NA TRBJ2-7 TRBV5-4 CASSSAPGAGWDEQYF TGTGCCAGCAGCTCTGCCCCTGGCGCGGGGTGGGACGAGCAGTACTTC
NA NA TRBJ2-3 TRBV11-2 CSSSKQGALTTDTQYF TGTTCCAGCAGCAAACAGGGAGCGCTTACCACAGATACACAGTATTTT
few NA TRBJ2-1 TRBV24-1 CATSPQGSSYNEQFF TGTGCCACCAGCCCGCAAGGTAGCTCCTACAATGAGCAGTTCTTC
NA NA TRBJ2-6 TRBV4-3 CASSREAVSGANAPTF TGCGCCAGCAGCCGAGAGGCGGTGTCTGGGGCCAACGCCCCGACTTTC
NA TRBD2 TRBJ2-3 TRBV10-3 CATRLGLNTDTQYF TGTGCCACCAGACTGGGACTAAACACAGATACGCAGTATTTT
NA NA TRBJ1-4 TRBV20-1 CSVTSTGVSENLFF TGTAGTGTAACGAGTACGGGGGTTAGTGAAAATCTGTTTTTT
NA TRBD2 TRBJ2-2 TRBV20-1 CSAYHPGSSGKAVSGELFF TGCAGTGCTTATCACCCCGGGTCTAGCGGGAAGGCCGTATCCGGGGAGCTGTTTTTT
once TRBD1 TRBJ2-7 TRBV6-5 CASSLGTAIREQYF TGTGCCAGCAGCCTCGGGACAGCCATACGCGAGCAGTACTTC
few NA TRBJ2-2 TRBV6-6 CASSRSRAGSGTGELFF TGTGCCAGCAGCCGCTCGAGGGCGGGAAGTGGCACCGGGGAGCTGTTTTTT
NA NA TRBJ2-5 TRBV11-2 CAISLILTGETQYF TGTGCCATCAGCTTAATACTAACGGGGGAGACCCAGTACTTC
NA NA TRBJ2-7 TRBV6-5 CTSRNPGLGNEQYF TGTACCAGCAGAAATCCGGGCCTCGGGAACGAGCAGTACTTC